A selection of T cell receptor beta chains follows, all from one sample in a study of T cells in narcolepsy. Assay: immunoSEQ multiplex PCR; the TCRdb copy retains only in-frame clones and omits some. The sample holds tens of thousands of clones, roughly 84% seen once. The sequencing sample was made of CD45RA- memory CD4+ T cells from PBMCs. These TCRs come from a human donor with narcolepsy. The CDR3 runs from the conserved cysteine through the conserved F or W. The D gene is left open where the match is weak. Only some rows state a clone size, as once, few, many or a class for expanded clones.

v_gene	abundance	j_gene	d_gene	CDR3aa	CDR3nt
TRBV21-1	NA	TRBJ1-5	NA	CASSARGGASNQPQHF	TGTGCCAGCAGCGCCAGAGGGGGCGCGAGCAATCAGCCCCAGCATTTT
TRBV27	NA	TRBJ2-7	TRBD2	CASRLAGGPQQYF	TGTGCCAGCAGATTAGCGGGGGGGCCACAGCAGTACTTC
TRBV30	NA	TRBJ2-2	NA	CAWSVGKGELFF	TGTGCCTGGAGTGTAGGAAAAGGGGAGCTGTTTTTT
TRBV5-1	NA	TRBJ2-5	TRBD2	CASSLGSGGKETQYF	TGCGCCAGCAGCTTGGGTTCGGGGGGAAAAGAGACCCAGTACTTC
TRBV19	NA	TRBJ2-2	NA	CASMVGGINTGELFF	TGTGCCAGTATGGTGGGGGGAATTAACACCGGGGAGCTGTTTTTT
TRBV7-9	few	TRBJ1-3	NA	CASSLRGDGNTIYF	TGTGCCAGCAGCTTACGGGGCGACGGAAACACCATATATTTT
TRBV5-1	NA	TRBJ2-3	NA	CASSLNSGTADTQYF	TGCGCCAGCAGCTTGAATAGCGGAACGGCAGATACGCAGTATTTT
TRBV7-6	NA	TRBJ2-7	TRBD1	CASSSGQGAGEQYF	TGTGCCAGCAGCTCGGGACAGGGGGCAGGGGAGCAGTACTTC
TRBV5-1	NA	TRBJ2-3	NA	CASSPDGDRTDTQYF	TGCGCCAGCAGCCCGGACGGGGACCGGACAGATACGCAGTATTTT
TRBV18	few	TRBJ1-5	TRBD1	CASSPGTANQPQHF	TGTGCCAGCTCACCCGGGACAGCCAATCAGCCCCAGCATTTT
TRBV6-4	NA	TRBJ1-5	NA	CASSEENNSNQPQHF	TGTGCCAGCAGCGAGGAAAATAATAGCAATCAGCCCCAGCATTTT
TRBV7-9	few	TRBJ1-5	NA	CASSTSNQPQHF	TGTGCCAGCAGTACAAGTAATCAGCCCCAGCATTTT
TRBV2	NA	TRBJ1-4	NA	CASGGATNEKLFF	TGTGCCAGTGGTGGGGCAACTAATGAAAAACTGTTTTTT